This entry lists 29 T cell receptor beta chains sequenced from one sample in a study of tumor-infiltrating lymphocytes in primary liver carcinoma. Joint extraction of RNA and DNA used roughly 19-31 mg of bulk tissue that was unsorted. With a constant-region primer, TCR beta cDNA was made from approximately 500 ng of total RNA. Researchers made the TCR beta libraries by running three nested multiplex PCR rounds with slightly modified ARM-PCR. It was with TRBV1-TRBV30 forward primers and a C-beta reverse primer that the first two PCR rounds were run, at 10 to 11 cycles each. TCRdb ran MiXCR on the multiplex PCR reads and lists one entry per CDR3 protein. The sample has about 120,000 distinct CDR3 sequences, about two thirds seen once. The sequencing sample was made of tumor-adjacent normal liver tissue. The receptors come from a woman in her sixties with primary liver carcinoma and hepatitis B virus infection.

With respect to this clonotype: It may be a read error: a sequence one base away is much more abundant. CDR3 protein: CVSSEWGDEAFF. CDR3 in DNA: TGTGTCAGCAGTGAATGGGGGGATGAAGCTTTCTTT. This rearrangement joins TRBV25-1 to TRBJ1-1; a possible D gene is TRBD1 (5 bases). The CDR3 runs 12 residues. Germline V lookup: CDR1 MGHDK, CDR2 SYGVNS.

As regards this clonotype: A single base separates this from a much larger clone, so it may be a read error. The chain couples TRBV28 to TRBJ2-7; 8 nucleotides line up with TRBD1. The CDR3 sequence is 17 residues long. Germline trimming cut 7 bases from V and 1 base from J; bases unmatched to any gene: 15. Germline V gives CDR1 MDHEN, CDR2 SYDVKM. CDR3 loop: CASTMSGTGSHSYEQYF. In nucleotides, the CDR3 is TGTGCCAGCACTATGTCCGGGACAGGTTCCCATTCCTACGAGCAGTACTTC.

The chain is built from TRBV20-1 and TRBJ2-5; 8 nucleotides line up with TRBD2. CDR1 and CDR2 from the germline V gene are DFQATT and SNEGSKA (reference sequence). Trimming at V came to 6 bases and at J to 3 bases, leaving 6 bases not matched to a gene. The length of the CDR3 is 13 residues. The CDR3 DNA follows: TGCAGTGCCGTTAGCGGGAAGAAAGAGACCCAGTACTTC. It translates to CSAVSGKKETQYF.

This clonotype was observed many times. The rearrangement uses TRBV29-1 and TRBJ2-7; TRBD1 matches 10 bases. Germline V gene data show CDR1 as SQVTM and CDR2 as ANQGSEA. The ends lost 3 bases at V and 4 bases at J; junction bases unmatched: 6. The CDR3 contains 14 residues. CDR3: CSVELRDRGYEQYF. CDR3 coding DNA: TGCAGCGTTGAGCTCCGGGACAGGGGTTACGAGCAGTACTTC.

V gene TRBV11-2 combines with J gene TRBJ2-5; perhaps TRBD2 as D (5 bases). V was shortened by 11 bases and J by 7 bases, with 29 bases between the two germline ends. The germline gives CDR1 SGHAT, CDR2 FQNNGV. The CDR3 runs 16 residues. The CDR3 region has the DNA TGTGCCGGCGGCCAGGTCGCGACTGGCGGGTCCGGGACCCAGTACTTC. Its protein is CAGGQVATGGSGTQYF.

This clonotype was counted once. Sequence at one end of the junction differs from germline and may be a read error. V usage is TRBV4-2 and J usage is TRBJ2-3, with D possibly matching TRBD1 (6 bases). CDR1 is LGHNA and CDR2 is YNFKEQ in the germline V gene. The CDR3 spans 17 residues. The CDR3 loop is CASSQDRRGTVVDTQCF. The CDR3 DNA follows: TGTGCCAGCAGCCAAGATCGAAGGGGGACGGTGGTAGACACGCAGTGTTTT.

At least ten counts were recorded for this clonotype. The J gene is TRBJ1-5, the V gene TRBV4-2; D perhaps matches TRBD1 (6 bases). The CDR3 covers 15 residues. Per germline, CDR1 LGHNA and CDR2 YNFKEQ. V gave up 0 bases and J gave up 5 bases, with 11 bases separating them. Here the CDR3 reads CASSQDPGQDQPQHF. DNA for the CDR3: TGTGCCAGCAGCCAAGATCCGGGACAAGATCAGCCCCAGCATTTT.

In its sample, this clonotype was seen many times. The genes are TRBV4-1 and TRBJ2-2, with D unclear. The V and J ends lost 4 bases and 1 base respectively, with 10 bases between them. CDR3 length: 15 residues. Germline V gene sequence: CDR1 MGHRA, CDR2 YSYEKL. Here the CDR3 reads CASSPGKGNTGELFF. Written as DNA, the CDR3 is TGCGCCAGCAGCCCCGGCAAAGGGAACACCGGGGAGCTGTTTTTT.

The chain uses TRBV6-4 and TRBJ2-1, with a weak D call TRBD2 (6 bases). CDR1 MRHNA and CDR2 SNTAGT come from the germline V gene. Trimming removed 4 bases at V and 4 bases at J, with 14 bases between. This CDR3 spans 15 amino acids. DNA for the CDR3: TGTGCCAGCAGTGGCGGGGCGGAGAAGTACAATGAGCAGTTCTTC. The encoded protein is CASSGGAEKYNEQFF.

On this clonotype: The junction departs from the called germline gene at one end, perhaps through a read error. The V gene is TRBV29-1, the J gene TRBJ2-2, with no clear D. This CDR3 has 13 amino acids. Per the germline V gene, CDR1 is SQVTM and CDR2 is ANQGSEA. This chain's CDR3 is CSVEERSTWELFF. The CDR3 region has the DNA TGCAGCGTTGAAGAGAGGTCCACCTGGGAGCTGTTTTTT.

The V call is TRBV29-1, the J call TRBJ1-5; D unclear. The CDR3 has 15 residues. Germline CDR1 SQVTM, CDR2 ANQGSEA. Trimming cost V 6 bases and J 15 bases, with 30 bases left between them. CDR3: CSVEFPDGGLIVLHF. As DNA, the CDR3 is TGCAGCGTCGAGTTTCCGGACGGCGGCCTCATCGTCCTGCATTTT.

There are many counts of this clonotype. V gene TRBV28 combines with J gene TRBJ2-3; 9 positions agree with TRBD1. This CDR3 region has 13 residues. Germline V gives CDR1 MDHEN, CDR2 SYDVKM. Trimming took 10 bases from V and 4 from J; bases not matched to a gene: 6. The CDR3 nucleotides read TGTGCCACCACGGACAGGGGTGCAGATACGCAGTATTTT. It encodes CATTDRGADTQYF.

This chain uses TRBV11-2 with TRBJ2-3, with TRBD2 identical over 11 bases. The CDR3 runs to 15 residues. The ends lost 10 bases at V and 4 bases at J; junction bases unmatched: 10. Germline V gene lookup returns CDR1 SGHAT and CDR2 FQNNGV. Here the CDR3 reads CANSPGLAGPDTQYF. Here the CDR3 DNA reads TGTGCCAACAGTCCCGGACTAGCGGGCCCAGATACGCAGTATTTT.

Of note for this clonotype: The germline gene is not matched at one end of the junction; a read error may be the cause. V usage is TRBV11-2 and J usage is TRBJ2-4, with D possibly TRBD2 on 6 matching bases. The CDR3 consists of 14 residues. Germline CDR1 reads SGHAT; CDR2 reads FQNNGV. This CDR3 is CASNLAGSKNILYF. The DNA of the CDR3 is TGTGCCAGCAACTTGGCGGGATCGAAAAACATTCTGTACTTC.

This chain joins TRBV12-5 and TRBJ2-5, with D possibly being TRBD1 (5 bases). V lost 8 bases to trimming and J lost 2 bases, with 12 bases between them. This CDR3 is 13 amino acids long. CDR1 LGHNT and CDR2 FRNRAP come from the germline V gene. The CDR3 sequence: CASSNGHQETQYF. CDR3 nucleotide sequence: TGTGCTAGTAGCAATGGACATCAAGAGACCCAGTACTTC.

The genes are TRBV6-1 and TRBJ2-1; 7 positions agree with TRBD2. The CDR3 loop spans 13 amino acids. CDR1 MNHNS and CDR2 SASEGT come from the germline V gene. CDR3 nucleotide sequence: TGTGCTACAATTGTGCTAGCGGTGACCCAGCAGTTCTTC. Translation: CATIVLAVTQQFF.

Worth noting for this clonotype: A read error is likely, as this CDR3 ends without the conserved phenylalanine or tryptophan. It is unclear where the CDR3 begins or ends on the DNA, so no DNA is shown, and the CDR3 is as TCRdb lists it. The chain links TRBV11-2 to TRBJ2-1; the table names TRBD2, a call not compared with the DNA. The length of the CDR3 is 14 amino acids, counting both ends. CDR1 is SGHAT and CDR2 is FQNNGV in the germline V gene. The CDR3 sequence: CTSSGTSGYNQQFY.

The rearrangement links TRBV19 to TRBJ1-6, with 9 positions matching TRBD1. The CDR3 length is 15 residues. CDR1 is LNHDA and CDR2 is SQIVND in the germline V gene (reference sequence). Trimming took 6 bases from V and 14 from J; bases not matched to a gene: 14. This CDR3 reads CASRIRDRGEFTLHF. In DNA, the CDR3 is TGTGCCAGTAGGATTCGCGACAGGGGGGAATTCACCCTCCACTTT. The whole variable domain, remainder taken from reference TRBV19 and TRBJ1-6, is DGGITQSPKYLFRKEGQNVTLSCEQNLNHDAMYWYRQDPGQGLRLIYYSQIVNDFQKGDIAEGYSVSREKKESFPLTVTSAQKNPTAFYLCASRIRDRGEFTLHFGNGTRLTVT.

Remarks on this clonotype: Since a much larger clone is just one base distant, this may be a read error. The chain links TRBV5-1 to TRBJ1-2, with D possibly being TRBD1 (6 bases). Trimming took 6 bases from V and 8 from J, leaving 17 bases between them. The germline V gene encodes CDR1 SGHRS and CDR2 YFSETQ. The CDR3 is 13 residues long. The CDR3 DNA reads as TGCGCCAGCATCTCCGACAGGTCTCGGGGCTACACCTTC. This codes for CASISDRSRGYTF.

This clonotype was seen only a few times. An end of the junction differs from the germline gene, which may be a read error. The CDR3 DNA reads TGTGCCAGTAGCCAAGAGGAGGGGGGCTTAGATACGCAGTATTTT. The encoded protein is CASSQEEGGLDTQYF. The chain joins TRBV4-2 to TRBJ2-3, with D tentatively TRBD1 or TRBD2 (6 bases each). The CDR3 consists of 15 residues. Germline lookup yields CDR1 LGHNA and CDR2 YNFKEQ.

This clonotype was counted only a few times. V gene TRBV7-9 combines with J gene TRBJ1-4; D might be TRBD1 (5 bases). V gave up 2 bases and J gave up 6 bases, with 13 bases separating them. The CDR3 is made up of 15 amino acids. Germline CDR1 and CDR2: SEHNR and FQNEAQ (reference sequence). For the CDR3, the DNA is TGTGCCAGCAGCTTATCGGACAAGGCTGATGAAAAACTGTTTTTT. Translated, it gives CASSLSDKADEKLFF.

The chain recombines TRBV6-5 with TRBJ2-7; a weak D match, TRBD1 (5 bases). In germline, CDR1 is MNHEY, CDR2 SVGAGI. This CDR3 region has 14 residues. V was cut by 4 bases and J by 5 bases, with 15 bases left in between. CDR3 sequence reads: CASSSSGHRNEQYF. The CDR3 DNA is TGTGCCAGCAGTTCATCAGGGCATCGCAACGAGCAGTACTTC.

On this clonotype: One end of the junction does not line up with germline, which may come from a read error. The chain carries TRBV12-3 or TRBV12-4 and TRBJ2-1, with D uncertain. The CDR3 is 16 amino acids. The CDR3 here is CASSPLVSSFNNDQFF. The CDR3 DNA is TGTGCCAGCAGTCCCCTTGTCTCTAGTTTCAACAATGATCAGTTCTTC.

The chain employs TRBV20-1 and TRBJ2-7; 7 bases are shared with TRBD1. The J segment lost 2 bases and the V segment lost 0 bases, leaving 4 bases of the junction unmatched. Looked up from germline, CDR1 is DFQATT and CDR2 is SNEGSKA (reference sequence). This CDR3 is built from 14 residues. The CDR3 DNA reads as TGCAGTGCTAGAGATGTGCAGGGGGCCTACGAGCAGTACTTC. Translation: CSARDVQGAYEQYF.

The chain employs TRBV28 and TRBJ2-3; 9 nucleotides line up with TRBD1. The length of the CDR3 is 17 residues. After removal of 6 bases from V and 1 base from J, the junction contained 11 bases not matched to a gene. Germline V lookup: CDR1 MDHEN, CDR2 SYDVKM. The chain's CDR3 is CASSNLYRDRGTDTQYF. DNA for the CDR3: TGTGCCAGCAGCAACCTATACCGGGACAGGGGCACAGATACGCAGTATTTT. Complete variable domain (other parts from reference TRBV28 and TRBJ2-3): DVKVTQSSRYLVKRTGEKVFLECVQDMDHENMFWYRQDPGLGLRLIYFSYDVKMKEKGDIPEGYSVSREKKERFSLILESASTNQTSMYLCASSNLYRDRGTDTQYFGPGTRLTVL.

As concerns this clonotype: A junction boundary mismatches the germline segment, possibly from a read error. The chain couples TRBV6-5 to TRBJ2-7; maybe TRBD1 (6 bases). CDR3 length equals 18 residues. Germline V lookup: CDR1 MNHEY, CDR2 SVGAGI. CDR3 region: CASSKLPPAGVDSYEQYF. Here the CDR3 DNA reads TGTGCCAGCAGTAAACTCCCTCCCGCAGGGGTGGACTCCTACGAGCAATACTTC.

A remark on this clonotype: An end of the junction differs from the germline gene, which may be a read error. The chain employs TRBV12-3 or TRBV12-4 and TRBJ2-1; TRBD1 aligns across 9 bases. CDR3 length: 16 amino acids. CDR3 sequence: CASIRRQGVTHNEQFF. DNA for the CDR3: TGTGCCAGCATCCGGCGACAGGGGGTGACCCACAACGAGCAGTTCTTC.

With respect to this clonotype: Compared with germline, one end of the junction differs, possibly owing to a read error. V gene TRBV4-2 combines with J gene TRBJ1-2; D not resolved. This CDR3 contains 15 residues. Germline V gene data show CDR1 as LGHNA and CDR2 as YNFKEQ. In DNA form, the CDR3 reads TGTGCCAGCAGCCAAGATTCATCAGGAGACTATGGCTACGCCTTC. Translating gives CASSQDSSGDYGYAF.

This clonotype was observed at least ten times. The V gene is TRBV7-9, the J gene TRBJ2-5, with a tentative D call TRBD2 (5 bases). Germline V gene sequence: CDR1 SEHNR, CDR2 FQNEAQ (reference sequence). V lost 2 bases to trimming and J lost 4 bases, with 8 bases between them. The CDR3 loop spans 13 amino acids. CDR3 sequence reads: CASSLQSGETQYF. DNA for the CDR3: TGTGCCAGCAGCTTACAAAGCGGAGAGACCCAGTACTTC.